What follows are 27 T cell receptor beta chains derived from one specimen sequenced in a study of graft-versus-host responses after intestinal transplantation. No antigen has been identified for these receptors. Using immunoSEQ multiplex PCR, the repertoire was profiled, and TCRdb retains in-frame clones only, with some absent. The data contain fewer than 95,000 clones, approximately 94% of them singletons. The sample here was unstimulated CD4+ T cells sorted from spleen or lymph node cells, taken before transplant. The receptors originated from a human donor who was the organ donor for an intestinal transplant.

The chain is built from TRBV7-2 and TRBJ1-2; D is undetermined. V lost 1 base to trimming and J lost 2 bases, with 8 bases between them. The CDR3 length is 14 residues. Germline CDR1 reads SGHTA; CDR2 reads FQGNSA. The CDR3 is CASSLVGSNYGYTF. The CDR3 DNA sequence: TGTGCCAGCAGCTTAGTCGGCAGCAACTATGGCTACACCTTC.

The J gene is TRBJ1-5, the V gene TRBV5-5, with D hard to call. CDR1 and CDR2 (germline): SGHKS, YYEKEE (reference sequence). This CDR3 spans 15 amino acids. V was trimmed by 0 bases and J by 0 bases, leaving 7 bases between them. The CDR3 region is CASSLGSLSNQPQHF. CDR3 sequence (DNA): TGTGCCAGCAGCTTGGGCAGCCTTAGCAATCAGCCCCAGCATTTT.

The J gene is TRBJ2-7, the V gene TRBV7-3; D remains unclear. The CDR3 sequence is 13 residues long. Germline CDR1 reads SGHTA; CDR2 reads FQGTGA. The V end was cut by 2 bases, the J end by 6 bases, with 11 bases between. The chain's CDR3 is CASSLLPGSEQYF. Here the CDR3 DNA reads TGTGCCAGCAGCTTATTGCCGGGCAGCGAGCAGTACTTC.

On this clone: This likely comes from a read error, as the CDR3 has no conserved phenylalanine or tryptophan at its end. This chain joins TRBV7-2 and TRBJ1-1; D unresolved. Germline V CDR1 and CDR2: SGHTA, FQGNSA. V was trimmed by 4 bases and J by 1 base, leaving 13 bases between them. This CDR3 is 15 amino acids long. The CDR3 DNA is TGTGCCAGCAGCTCAGGTGTCCATGGGAACACTGAAGCTTTCCTT. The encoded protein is CASSSGVHGNTEAFL.

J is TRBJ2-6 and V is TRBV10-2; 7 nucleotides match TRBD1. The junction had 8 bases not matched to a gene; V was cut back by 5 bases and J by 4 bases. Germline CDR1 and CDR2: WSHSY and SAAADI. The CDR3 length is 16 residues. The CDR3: CASSQTGLSGANVLTF. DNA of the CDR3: TGCGCCAGCAGTCAGACAGGGTTATCGGGGGCCAACGTCCTGACTTTC.

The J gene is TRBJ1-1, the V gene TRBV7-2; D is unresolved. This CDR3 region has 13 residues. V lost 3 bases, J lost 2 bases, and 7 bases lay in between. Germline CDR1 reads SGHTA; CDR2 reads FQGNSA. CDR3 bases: TGTGCCAGCAGCTTTACAGAAAACACTGAAGCTTTCTTT. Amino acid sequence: CASSFTENTEAFF.

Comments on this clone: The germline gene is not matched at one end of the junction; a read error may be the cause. The CDR3 protein is CASSLGRAGMETQYF. CDR3 DNA: TGTGCTAGCAGCTTGGGCCGGGCAGGGATGGAGACCCAGTACTTC. This sequence joins TRBV7-7 and TRBJ2-5; D perhaps matches TRBD1 (5 bases). This CDR3 has 15 residues. Germline loops: CDR1 SSHAT, CDR2 FNYEAQ (reference sequence).

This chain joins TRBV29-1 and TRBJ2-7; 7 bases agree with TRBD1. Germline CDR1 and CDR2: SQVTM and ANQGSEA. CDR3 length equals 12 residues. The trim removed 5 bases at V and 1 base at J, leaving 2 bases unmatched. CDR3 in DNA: TGCAGCGTTCAGGGACAGTCCTACGAGCAGTACTTC. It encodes CSVQGQSYEQYF.

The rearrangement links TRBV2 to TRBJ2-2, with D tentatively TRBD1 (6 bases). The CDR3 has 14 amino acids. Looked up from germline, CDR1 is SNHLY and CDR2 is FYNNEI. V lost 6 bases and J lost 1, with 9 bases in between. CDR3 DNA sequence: TGTGCCAGCAGCGACAGGCTGAACACCGGGGAGCTGTTTTTT. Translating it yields CASSDRLNTGELFF. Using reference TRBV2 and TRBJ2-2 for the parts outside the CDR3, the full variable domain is EPEVTQTPSHQVTQMGQEVILRCVPISNHLYFYWYRQILGQKVEFLVSFYNNEISEKSEIFDDQFSVERPDGSNFTLKIRSTKLEDSAMYFCASSDRLNTGELFFGEGSRLTVL.

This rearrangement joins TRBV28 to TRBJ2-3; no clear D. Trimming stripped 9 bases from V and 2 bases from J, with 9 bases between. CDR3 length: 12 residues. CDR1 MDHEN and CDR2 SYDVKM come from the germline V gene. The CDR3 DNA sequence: TGTGCCAGTTCCGCCGTCACAGATACGCAGTATTTT. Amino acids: CASSAVTDTQYF.

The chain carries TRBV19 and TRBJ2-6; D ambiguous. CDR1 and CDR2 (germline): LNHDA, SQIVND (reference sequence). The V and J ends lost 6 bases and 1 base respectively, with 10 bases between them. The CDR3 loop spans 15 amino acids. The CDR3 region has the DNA TGTGCCAGTAGCAGCCCGTGGTCTGGGGCCAACGTCCTGACTTTC. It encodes CASSSPWSGANVLTF.

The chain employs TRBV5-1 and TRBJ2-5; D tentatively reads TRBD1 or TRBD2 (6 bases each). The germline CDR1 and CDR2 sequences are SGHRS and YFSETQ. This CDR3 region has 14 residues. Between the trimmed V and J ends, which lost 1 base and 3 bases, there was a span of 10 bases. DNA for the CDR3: TGCGCCAGCAGCTTGAGGGGGGTTGAAGAGACCCAGTACTTC. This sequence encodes CASSLRGVEETQYF.

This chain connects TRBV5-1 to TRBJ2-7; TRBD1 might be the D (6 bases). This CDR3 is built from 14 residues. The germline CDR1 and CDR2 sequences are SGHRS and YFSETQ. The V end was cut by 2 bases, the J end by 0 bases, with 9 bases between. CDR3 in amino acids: CASSFTGSSYEQYF. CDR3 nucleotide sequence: TGCGCCAGCAGCTTCACAGGGTCCTCCTACGAGCAGTACTTC. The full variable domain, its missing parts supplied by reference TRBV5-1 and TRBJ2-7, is KAGVTQTPRYLIKTRGQQVTLSCSPISGHRSVSWYQQTPGQGLQFLFEYFSETQRNKGNFPGRFSGRQFSNSRSEMNVSTLELGDSALYLCASSFTGSSYEQYFGPGTRLTVT.

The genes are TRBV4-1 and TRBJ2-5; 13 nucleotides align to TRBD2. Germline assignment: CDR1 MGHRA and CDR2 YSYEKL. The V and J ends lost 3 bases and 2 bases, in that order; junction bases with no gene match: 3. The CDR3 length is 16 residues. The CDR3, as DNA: TGCGCCAGCAGCCAGGGGACTAGCGGGGAACAAGAGACCCAGTACTTC. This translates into CASSQGTSGEQETQYF.

Written as DNA, the CDR3 is TGTGCCACCAGCAGAGACCGGATCGGCAGGGGCGCCGGCAATAGCAATCAGCCCCAGCATTTT. Protein product: CATSRDRIGRGAGNSNQPQHF. The J gene is TRBJ1-5, the V gene TRBV15; D possibly corresponds to TRBD1 (6 bases). V shed 0 bases and J shed 0 bases, with 24 bases lying between them. This CDR3 has 21 residues. Germline V CDR1 and CDR2: LNHNV, YYDKDF (reference sequence).

The CDR3 loop reads CAISPALGHSTDTQYF. Here the CDR3 DNA reads TGTGCCATCAGTCCCGCCCTAGGACATAGCACAGATACGCAGTATTTT. The chain recombines TRBV10-3 with TRBJ2-3; D is possibly TRBD1 (5 bases). The germline CDR1 and CDR2 sequences are ENHRY and SYGVKD. Trimming took off 5 bases at V and 0 bases at J, with 15 bases between the two ends. This CDR3 spans 16 amino acids.

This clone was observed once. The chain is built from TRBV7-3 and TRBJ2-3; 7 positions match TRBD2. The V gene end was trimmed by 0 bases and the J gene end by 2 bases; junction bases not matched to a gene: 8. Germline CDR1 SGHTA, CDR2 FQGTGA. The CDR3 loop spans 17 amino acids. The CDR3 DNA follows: TGTGCCAGCAGCTTAACGGTCTTTGGACTAGACACAGATACGCAGTATTTT. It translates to CASSLTVFGLDTDTQYF.

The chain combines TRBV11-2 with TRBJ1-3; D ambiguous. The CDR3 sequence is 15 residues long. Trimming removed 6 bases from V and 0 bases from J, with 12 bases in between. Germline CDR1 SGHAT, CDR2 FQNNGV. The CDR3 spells CASRAGVGSGNTIYF. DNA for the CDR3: TGTGCCAGCAGGGCCGGTGTAGGCTCTGGAAACACCATATATTTT.

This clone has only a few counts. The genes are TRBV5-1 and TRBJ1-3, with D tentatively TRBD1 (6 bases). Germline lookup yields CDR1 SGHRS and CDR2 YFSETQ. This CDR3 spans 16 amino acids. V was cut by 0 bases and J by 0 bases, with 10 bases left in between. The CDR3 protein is CASSLGGPNSGNTIYF. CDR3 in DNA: TGCGCCAGCAGCTTGGGGGGGCCCAACTCTGGAAACACCATATATTTT.

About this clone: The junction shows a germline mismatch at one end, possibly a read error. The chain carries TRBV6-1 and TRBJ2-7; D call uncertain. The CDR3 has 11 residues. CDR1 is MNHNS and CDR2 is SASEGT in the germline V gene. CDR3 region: CASSKPGRQSF. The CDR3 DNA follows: TGTGCCAGCAGCAAGCCTGGCAGGCAGAGCTTC.

As DNA, the CDR3 is TGTGCCAGCAGAATCGGGGGAACCTATGGCTACACCTTC. Its protein product is CASRIGGTYGYTF. The chain couples TRBV28 to TRBJ1-2; possible D gene TRBD1, 5 bases. CDR1 is MDHEN, CDR2 SYDVKM, per germline. Trimming stripped 6 bases from V and 4 bases from J, with 12 bases between. The CDR3 length is 13 residues.

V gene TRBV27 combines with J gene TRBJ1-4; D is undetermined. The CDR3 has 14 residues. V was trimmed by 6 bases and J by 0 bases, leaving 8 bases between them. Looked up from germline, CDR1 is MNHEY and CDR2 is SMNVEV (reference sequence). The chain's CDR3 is CASSLEATNEKLFF. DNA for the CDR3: TGTGCCAGCAGCTTAGAGGCAACTAATGAAAAACTGTTTTTT. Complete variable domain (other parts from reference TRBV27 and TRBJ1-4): EAQVTQNPRYLITVTGKKLTVTCSQNMNHEYMSWYRQDPGLGLRQIYYSMNVEVTDKGDVPEGYKVSRKEKRNFPLILESPSPNQTSLYFCASSLEATNEKLFFGSGTQLSVL.

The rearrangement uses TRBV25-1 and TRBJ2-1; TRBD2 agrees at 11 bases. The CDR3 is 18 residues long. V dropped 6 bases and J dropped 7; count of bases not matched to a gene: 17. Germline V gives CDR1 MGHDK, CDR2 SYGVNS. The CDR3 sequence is CASRQVPLTSGGENEQFF. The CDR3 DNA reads TGTGCCAGCAGGCAAGTCCCGCTCACTAGCGGGGGAGAGAATGAGCAGTTCTTC.

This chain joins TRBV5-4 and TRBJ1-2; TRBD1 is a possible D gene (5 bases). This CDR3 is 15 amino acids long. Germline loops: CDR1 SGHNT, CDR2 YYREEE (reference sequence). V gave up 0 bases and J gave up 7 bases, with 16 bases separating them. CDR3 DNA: TGTGCCAGCAGCTTGGCAGGAGCCTGGGGCCGTGGCTACACCTTC. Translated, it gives CASSLAGAWGRGYTF.

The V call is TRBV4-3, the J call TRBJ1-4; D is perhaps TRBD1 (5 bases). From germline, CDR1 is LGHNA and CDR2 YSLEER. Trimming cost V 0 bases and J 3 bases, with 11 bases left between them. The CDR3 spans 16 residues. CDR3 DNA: TGCGCCAGCAGCCAAGATGGGGGGAAGGCTAATGAAAAACTGTTTTTT. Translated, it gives CASSQDGGKANEKLFF.

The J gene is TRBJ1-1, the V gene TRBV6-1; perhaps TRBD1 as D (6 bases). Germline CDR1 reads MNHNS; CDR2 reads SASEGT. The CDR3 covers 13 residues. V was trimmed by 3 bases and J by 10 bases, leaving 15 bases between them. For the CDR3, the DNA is TGTGCCAGCAGTGATCTGAGGTGGGGGCTAGCTTTCTTT. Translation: CASSDLRWGLAFF.

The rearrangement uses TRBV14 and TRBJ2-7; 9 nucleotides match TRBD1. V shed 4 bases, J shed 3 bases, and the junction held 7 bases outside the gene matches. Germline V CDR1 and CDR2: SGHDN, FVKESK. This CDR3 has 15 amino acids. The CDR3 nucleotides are TGTGCCAGCAGCCGGACCGGGACAGGGTACTACGAGCAGTACTTC. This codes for CASSRTGTGYYEQYF.